The following is a T cell receptor beta chain sequence with its context. These data originate in a study of metastatic and nonmetastatic thyroid tumors. V lost 3 bases, J lost 2 bases, and 7 bases lay in between. Germline CDR1 reads SEHNR; CDR2 reads FQNEAQ (reference sequence). The length of the CDR3 is 14 residues. No treatment had been given to any patient before thyroid surgery. Using MiXCR, TCRdb re-called clones from the PCR reads. The sample includes thousands of clones, around 32% of them seen just once. The chain combines TRBV7-9 with TRBJ2-2, with unresolved D. This sequence originates from a female donor with papillary thyroid cancer or a benign thyroid nodule (not recorded which). Some clones in this sample may be carry-over from other donors' samples. The specimen was adjacent normal tissue. CDR3 coding DNA: TGTGCCAGCAGCTTGGGAAGTAACACCGGGGAGCTGTTTTTT. Its translation is CASSLGSNTGELFF. Based on the CDR3 plus reference TRBV7-9 and TRBJ2-2, the full variable domain is DTGVSQNPRHKITKRGQNVTFRCDPISEHNRLYWYRQTLGQGPEFLTYFQNEAQLEKSRLLSDRFSAERPKGSFSTLEIQRTEQGDSAMYLCASSLGSNTGELFFGEGSRLTVL.